This T cell receptor (beta chain) stems from a study of shared clonotypes between healthy human individuals. Note on this clone: Its specificity is unknown.

Per the germline V gene, CDR1 is SGHRS and CDR2 is YFSETQ. This CDR3 region has 15 residues. Trimming left V 1 base short and J 4 bases short, with 14 bases between. In the authors' methods: ImmunoSEQ sequences covered only the junction and lacked quality scores; filtering therefore differed. Profiled with immunoSEQ multiplex PCR; TCRdb holds only in-frame clones, not every one. V and J calls and clone size come straight from that table; D and trimming were deduced from the DNA. The repertoire includes more than 500,000 clones, roughly 95% of them detected once, and 0.05% to 0.08% sits in the top ten. Study results and limitations: Owing to a small donor count, the genetic and exposure-history diversity represented was limited.

This receptor was obtained from a woman in her twenties or thirties in good health. The specimen sequenced was naive CD4+ T cells sorted from blood. Subset specified: CD45RA+ positively selected. The genes are TRBV5-1 and TRBJ1-2, with D perhaps matching TRBD1 (6 bases). CDR3 in DNA: TGCGCCAGCAGCTTGAACACCGGGACACCCTATGGCTACACCTTC. As protein: CASSLNTGTPYGYTF.